This entry concerns a single TCR beta chain. The antigen remains unidentified. Trimming at V came to 1 base and at J to 8 bases, leaving 6 bases not matched to a gene. The CDR3 totals 15 residues. The germline CDR1 and CDR2 sequences are MNHEY and SVGAGI. This PCR relied on a set of 60 Vbeta primers and 13 Jbeta primers. Sequencing used immunoSEQ multiplex PCR; TCRdb keeps in-frame clones, though not all of them. The data hold about 78,000 clones, with roughly 80% observed a single time. This sample stems from a study of cytomegalovirus exposure and HLA in healthy donors. Study-wide background: Tens of millions of unique TCRs, all from HLA-typed donors, were included in an early release of the data.

Study findings and constraints: A missense DCLRE1C variant was associated with V- and J-gene trimming of TCR beta chains in a later analysis, and an independent cohort replicated the association. Cytomegalovirus status was reportedly diagnosed by the classifier with high sensitivity and specificity. The majority of TCR sequences were rare, yet some public TCRs appeared in many donors.

This clonotype was sampled from a man aged 45 to 65 in good health and CMV-seropositive. The chain employs TRBV6-5 and TRBJ2-1, with 9 bases identical to TRBD2. Sequencing used PBMCs. This CDR3 reads CASSYLGSGSDEQFF. Written as DNA, the CDR3 is TGTGCCAGCAGTTACTTGGGTAGCGGGAGTGATGAGCAGTTCTTC.